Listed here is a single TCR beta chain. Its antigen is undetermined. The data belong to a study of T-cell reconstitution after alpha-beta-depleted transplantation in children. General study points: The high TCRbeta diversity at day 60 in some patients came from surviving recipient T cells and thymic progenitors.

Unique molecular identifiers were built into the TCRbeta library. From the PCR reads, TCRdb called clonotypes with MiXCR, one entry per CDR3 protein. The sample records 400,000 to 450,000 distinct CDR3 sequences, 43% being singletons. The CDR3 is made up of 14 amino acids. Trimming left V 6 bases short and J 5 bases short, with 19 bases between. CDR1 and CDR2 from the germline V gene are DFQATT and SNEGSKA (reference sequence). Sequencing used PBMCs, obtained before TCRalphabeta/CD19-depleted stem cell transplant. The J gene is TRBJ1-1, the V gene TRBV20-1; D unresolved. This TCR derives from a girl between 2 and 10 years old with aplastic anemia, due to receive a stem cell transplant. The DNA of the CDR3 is TGCAGTGCCGCCCCGAGGGCGGTAGCTACTGAAGCTTTCTTT. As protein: CSAAPRAVATEAFF.